The 3 T cell receptor beta chains below were found in one sample sequenced in a study of blood T cell repertoires in COVID-19. Method: immunoSEQ multiplex PCR; TCRdb's copy keeps in-frame clones and lacks some. The sample contains 110,000 or so clones, 81% of which appear only once. Sample: peripheral blood. These receptors were collected from a human donor in a cohort sampled during active COVID-19.

The chain uses TRBV9 and TRBJ1-1; D unresolved. Trimming took off 3 bases at V and 0 bases at J, with 6 bases between the two ends. The germline gives CDR1 SGDLS, CDR2 YYNGEE. CDR3 length: 13 residues. The CDR3 DNA sequence: TGTGCCAGCAGCGGACAAATGAACACTGAAGCTTTCTTT. Its translation: CASSGQMNTEAFF.

CDR3 residues: CAWVQGDSGANVLTF. CDR3 sequence (DNA): TGTGCCTGGGTCCAGGGGGACTCTGGGGCCAACGTCCTGACTTTC. V usage is TRBV30 and J usage is TRBJ2-6; 7 bases fit TRBD1. J lost 0 bases, V lost 5 bases, and 4 bases had no gene match. CDR3 length equals 15 residues. CDR1 GTSNPN and CDR2 SVGIG come from the germline V gene (reference sequence).

In DNA form, the CDR3 reads TGTGCCAGCAGCGCCCGGATCAATAGCGGGAGCGGTCTTCAATACGAGCAGTACTTC. Its translation is CASSARINSGSGLQYEQYF. This chain uses TRBV13 with TRBJ2-7; 9 nucleotides line up with TRBD2. The germline CDR1 and CDR2 sequences are PRHDT and FYEKMQ (reference sequence). The CDR3 runs to 19 residues. The V gene end was trimmed by 5 bases and the J gene end by 4 bases; junction bases not matched to a gene: 21. Based on the CDR3 plus reference TRBV13 and TRBJ2-7, the full variable domain is AAGVIQSPRHLIKEKRETATLKCYPIPRHDTVYWYQQGPGQDPQFLISFYEKMQSDKGSIPDRFSAQQFSDYHSELNMSSLELGDSALYFCASSARINSGSGLQYEQYFGPGTRLTVT.